This T cell receptor (beta chain) was found in a study of tumor-infiltrating lymphocytes in primary liver carcinoma. The CDR3 totals 16 residues. The researchers produced TCR beta cDNA from roughly 500 ng total RNA with a constant-region primer. ARM-PCR was slightly modified, and three nested multiplex PCR rounds with it gave rise to the TCR beta libraries. Running nine to ten cycles apiece, the first two PCR rounds relied on TRBV1-TRBV30 forward primers together with a C-beta reverse primer. One entry per CDR3 protein results from TCRdb running MiXCR on the multiplex PCR reads. The data show around 71,000 distinct CDR3 sequences, 71% seen once. From unsorted bulk tissue weighing 20-30 mg, DNA and RNA were co-extracted. With regard to this clonotype: Given a much more abundant clone one base away, this may be a read error.

J is TRBJ2-1 and V is TRBV12-3 or TRBV12-4, with a weak D call TRBD1 (6 bases). This clonotype was obtained from an older woman with primary liver carcinoma and hepatitis B virus infection. The sample comprised liver tumor tissue from sampling region 4. Subset in this sample: tumor region T4, right-lateral pole. The CDR3 sequence: CVSSLRPRGSYNEQFF. The DNA of the CDR3 is TGTGTCAGCAGTTTACGACCCAGGGGATCCTACAATGAGCAGTTCTTC.